The 27 T cell receptor beta chains listed next were all sequenced from one sample in a study of identical twins. In TCRdb, the 5' RACE reads were re-called with MiXCR into one record per CDR3 protein. The sample holds about 730,000 distinct CDR3 sequences, 21% seen once. These data were likewise used in another study, on T cells expressing NK-cell markers.

Sequencing used PBMCs. The receptors shown here come from a young woman in good health.

The chain has TRBV6-1 and TRBJ1-2; D is unclear. The CDR3 spans 11 residues. Germline CDR1 MNHNS, CDR2 SASEGT. V gave up 1 base and J gave up 10 bases, with 7 bases separating them. The CDR3 sequence: CASSEGPAYTF. As DNA, the CDR3 is TGTGCCAGCAGTGAAGGCCCGGCCTACACCTTC.

This chain links TRBV5-1 with TRBJ2-4, with D tentatively TRBD1 (5 bases). The CDR3 is 15 amino acids. Per the germline V gene, CDR1 is SGHRS and CDR2 is YFSETQ. V lost 4 bases to trimming and J lost 1 base, with 12 bases between them. The DNA for the CDR3 is TGCGCCAGCAGCCGGACATCAGAGGCCAAAAACATTCAGTACTTC. Translation gives CASSRTSEAKNIQYF.

This chain's CDR3 is CATSRGGLGEQFF. The CDR3 nucleotides are TGTGCCACCAGTAGGGGCGGACTTGGTGAGCAGTTCTTC. The V call is TRBV24-1, the J call TRBJ2-1; the D gene could be TRBD1 or TRBD2 (5 bases each). The germline CDR1 and CDR2 sequences are KGHDR and SFDVKD. The V end was cut by 6 bases, the J end by 9 bases, with 14 bases between. The CDR3 runs to 13 residues.

This clonotype was observed at least ten times. The chain couples TRBV5-1 to TRBJ2-1, with 7 positions matching TRBD2. CDR1 is SGHRS and CDR2 is YFSETQ in the germline V gene. V lost 4 bases, J lost 9 bases, and 13 bases stayed unmatched. This CDR3 is built from 15 residues. The CDR3 loop is CASSIRQFREGEQFF. DNA for the CDR3: TGCGCCAGCAGCATCAGACAATTCAGGGAGGGTGAGCAGTTCTTC.

V gene TRBV11-2 combines with J gene TRBJ2-4; tentatively, D is TRBD1 or TRBD2 (6 bases each). The CDR3 is 13 amino acids. The V gene's germline CDR1 is SGHAT and CDR2 FQNNGV. V lost 6 bases to trimming and J lost 7 bases, with 13 bases between them. CDR3: CASSPTGRNIQYF. DNA of the CDR3: TGTGCCAGCAGTCCTACAGGGAGGAACATTCAGTACTTC.

This clonotype came up a few times. The chain has TRBV11-3 and TRBJ1-2, with TRBD1 matching 7 bases. Germline CDR1 reads SGHNT; CDR2 reads YENEEA. V was pared by 2 bases and J by 7 bases, with 4 bases of the junction left unmatched. The CDR3 has 13 residues. CDR3 protein: CASSLSRDSGYTF. Here the CDR3 DNA reads TGTGCCAGCAGCTTATCCAGGGACAGTGGCTACACCTTC.

This clonotype has more than one count but fewer than ten. V is TRBV5-1 and J is TRBJ2-5; a weak D match, TRBD1 (7 bases). CDR1 SGHRS and CDR2 YFSETQ come from the germline V gene. V was trimmed by 2 bases and J by 5 bases, leaving 19 bases between them. The CDR3 runs 16 residues. The CDR3 DNA is TGCGCCAGCAGCTTCGAATTATCCGGGGGACAGGAGACCCAGTACTTC. Encoded protein: CASSFELSGGQETQYF.

The rearrangement joins TRBV5-4 to TRBJ1-1; no firm D call. This CDR3 region has 14 residues. V was cut by 4 bases and J by 6 bases, with 16 bases left in between. Germline V gene data show CDR1 as SGHNT and CDR2 as YYREEE (reference sequence). The CDR3 bases are TGTGCCAGCAGCCCCTCCGGGTTTTGGTCTGAAGCTTTCTTT. Its translation: CASSPSGFWSEAFF.

This clonotype was seen just once. This chain joins TRBV20-1 and TRBJ2-1, with a tentative D call TRBD2 (7 bases). Germline CDR1 is DFQATT and CDR2 is SNEGSKA (reference sequence). With 3 bases removed from V and 0 bases from J, the gap between germline ends came to 18 bases. The CDR3 sequence is 17 residues long. The CDR3 coding sequence is TGCAGTGCTAGCGGGGCGGGGGCCACGAGCTCCTACAATGAGCAGTTCTTC. This translates into CSASGAGATSSYNEQFF.

A word on this clonotype: This could be a read error, since a much larger clone is one nucleotide away. The chain carries TRBV27 and TRBJ1-1, with 7 bases lining up with TRBD1. From germline, CDR1 is MNHEY and CDR2 SMNVEV (reference sequence). Unmatched junction bases numbered 13, after V lost 7 bases and J lost 11 bases. The CDR3 has 13 amino acids. DNA of the CDR3: TGTGCCAGCAATCCCGGGACAGCCGGTGGGGCTTTCTTT. It codes for CASNPGTAGGAFF.

This clonotype has a count of ten or more. The CDR3 DNA is TGCGCCAGCAGGCAGGGACAAGGGGCGAATGAGCAGTTCTTC. Translation gives CASRQGQGANEQFF. The chain links TRBV5-1 to TRBJ2-1; TRBD1 might be the D (6 bases). Trimming left V 5 bases short and J 7 bases short, with 16 bases between. Germline V lookup: CDR1 SGHRS, CDR2 YFSETQ. The length of the CDR3 is 14 residues.

In its sample, this clonotype was seen many times. This chain connects TRBV6-2 or TRBV6-3 to TRBJ2-1, with D possibly TRBD1 on 5 matching bases. Germline CDR1 MNHEY, CDR2 SVGEGT. Trimming took off 6 bases at V and 5 bases at J, with 8 bases between the two ends. The CDR3 totals 12 residues. The CDR3 coding sequence is TGTGCCAGCAGCCAAGGGGACAATGAGCAGTTCTTC. Residues: CASSQGDNEQFF.

This clonotype was seen only a few times. This chain links TRBV20-1 with TRBJ2-7; the D gene is possibly TRBD2 (5 bases). In germline, CDR1 is DFQATT, CDR2 SNEGSKA (reference sequence). V lost 0 bases and J lost 3, with 12 bases in between. The CDR3 is 14 amino acids. The CDR3 DNA sequence: TGCAGTGCTAGAGATGAGGACGGGAACTACGAGCAGTACTTC. Encoded protein: CSARDEDGNYEQYF.

J is TRBJ1-1 and V is TRBV19, with TRBD1 identical over 9 bases. V shed 4 bases, J shed 7 bases, and the junction held 4 bases outside the gene matches. The CDR3 runs 13 residues. Germline V gives CDR1 LNHDA, CDR2 SQIVND (reference sequence). The CDR3 loop reads CASSTRTGDEAFF. CDR3 DNA sequence: TGTGCCAGTAGTACCCGGACAGGGGATGAAGCTTTCTTT. The variable domain in full, completed from reference TRBV19 and TRBJ1-1, reads DGGITQSPKYLFRKEGQNVTLSCEQNLNHDAMYWYRQDPGQGLRLIYYSQIVNDFQKGDIAEGYSVSREKKESFPLTVTSAQKNPTAFYLCASSTRTGDEAFFGQGTRLTVV.

This clonotype was counted ten times or more. This chain's CDR3 is CSANPPVGRNEQFF. The CDR3 DNA sequence: TGCAGTGCTAACCCCCCGGTAGGGAGGAATGAGCAGTTCTTC. The chain combines TRBV20-1 with TRBJ2-1, with a possible D match to TRBD2 (6 bases). CDR3 length: 14 amino acids. CDR1 is DFQATT and CDR2 is SNEGSKA in the germline V gene (reference sequence). V lost 4 bases, J lost 7 bases, and 17 bases lay in between.

In DNA, the CDR3 is TGCAGTGCTAGCAGGGGGGCCGAGAACTACAATGAGCAGTTCTTC. Residues: CSASRGAENYNEQFF. The chain combines TRBV20-1 with TRBJ2-1; D may be TRBD1 (7 bases). Germline lookup yields CDR1 DFQATT and CDR2 SNEGSKA (reference sequence). V gave up 3 bases and J gave up 3 bases, with 15 bases separating them. The CDR3 spans 15 residues.

This clonotype has only a few counts. CDR3 sequence (DNA): TGTGCCAGCAGCCCAGTAGGGGGGAGTTTGACAGATACGCAGTATTTT. It yields the protein CASSPVGGSLTDTQYF. The rearrangement joins TRBV7-6 to TRBJ2-3, with D tentatively TRBD1 or TRBD2 (6 bases each). In germline, CDR1 is SGHVS, CDR2 FNYEAQ. The CDR3 contains 16 residues. Trimming cost V 5 bases and J 3 bases, with 18 bases left between them. The whole variable domain, remainder taken from reference TRBV7-6 and TRBJ2-3, is GAGVSQSPRYKVTKRGQDVALRCDPISGHVSLYWYRQALGQGPEFLTYFNYEAQQDKSGLPNDRFSAERPEGSISTLTIQRTEQRDSAMYRCASSPVGGSLTDTQYFGPGTRLTVL.

The table lists this clonotype with a few counts. The V call is TRBV20-1, the J call TRBJ1-1; D may be TRBD1 (5 bases). CDR1 is DFQATT and CDR2 is SNEGSKA in the germline V gene (reference sequence). This CDR3 comprises 15 residues. V dropped 2 bases and J dropped 3 bases, with 16 bases sitting between them. The chain's CDR3 is CSARRWGREDTEAFF. CDR3 nucleotides: TGCAGTGCTAGAAGATGGGGCAGGGAGGACACTGAAGCTTTCTTT.

The rearrangement joins TRBV6-5 to TRBJ2-7; either TRBD1 or TRBD2 may fit D (5 bases each). Germline values: CDR1 MNHEY, CDR2 SVGAGI. The germline V and J ends were trimmed by 8 bases and 6 bases, with 14 bases remaining between them. The CDR3 is made up of 12 amino acids. The CDR3 loop reads CASRGYGGEQYF. In DNA, the CDR3 is TGTGCCAGCCGGGGCTATGGCGGCGAGCAGTACTTC.

J is TRBJ2-3 and V is TRBV11-2; D is ambiguous. The CDR3 is made up of 18 amino acids. Germline V gives CDR1 SGHAT, CDR2 FQNNGV. V was shortened by 3 bases and J by 4 bases, with 23 bases between the two germline ends. For the CDR3, the DNA is TGTGCCAGCAGCTTGCTTCGCTCGGGTATCCGCGTTGCAGATACGCAGTATTTT. It is translated as CASSLLRSGIRVADTQYF.

This clonotype was seen a single time. V and J are TRBV3-1 and TRBJ2-7, with 7 bases fitting TRBD2. This CDR3 is built from 15 residues. The germline gives CDR1 LGHDT, CDR2 YNNKEL (reference sequence). Germline trimming cut 5 bases from V and 2 bases from J; bases unmatched to any gene: 9. The CDR3: CASSGGSWSTYEQYF. The CDR3 nucleotides are TGTGCCAGCAGCGGCGGGAGTTGGAGCACCTACGAGCAGTACTTC.

In its sample, this clonotype was seen once. J is TRBJ2-7 and V is TRBV18; D ambiguous. Germline V gives CDR1 KGHSH, CDR2 LQKENI. This CDR3 has 14 residues. Trimming took 6 bases from V and 2 from J, leaving 14 bases between them. CDR3 coding DNA: TGTGCCAGCTCCGAGCATGGACCTCCCTACGAGCAGTACTTC. This encodes CASSEHGPPYEQYF.

The gene calls are TRBV6-1 and TRBJ2-1; TRBD2 matches 7 bases. The V segment lost 6 bases and the J segment 7 bases; nucleotides outside the gene matches: 12. The CDR3 consists of 15 residues. Germline values: CDR1 MNHNS, CDR2 SASEGT. CDR3 amino acids: CASSPGGGLWNEQFF. DNA of the CDR3: TGTGCCAGCAGCCCTGGCGGGGGACTTTGGAATGAGCAGTTCTTC.

This sequence joins TRBV25-1 and TRBJ1-1; unclear D gene. The CDR3 spans 15 residues. V gave up 2 bases and J gave up 3 bases, with 13 bases separating them. In germline, CDR1 is MGHDK, CDR2 SYGVNS. The CDR3 is CASSEKAFRDTEAFF. The CDR3 nucleotides are TGTGCCAGCAGTGAAAAAGCATTCCGTGACACTGAAGCTTTCTTT.

There are a few counts of this clonotype. The chain couples TRBV2 to TRBJ2-2; 9 bases align to TRBD1. In germline, CDR1 is SNHLY, CDR2 FYNNEI. CDR3 size: 17 residues. Trimming took 3 bases from V and 6 from J; bases not matched to a gene: 11. CDR3 in DNA: TGTGCCAGCAGTGACGGGACAGGGTTTACTAGCGCCGGGGAGCTGTTTTTT. It is translated as CASSDGTGFTSAGELFF.

In this sample, this clonotype turned up a few times. This chain uses TRBV29-1 with TRBJ2-1; tentative D call: TRBD2 (5 bases). V was cut by 4 bases and J by 7 bases, with 17 bases left in between. This CDR3 is built from 14 residues. Germline values: CDR1 SQVTM, CDR2 ANQGSEA. The CDR3 region has the DNA TGCAGCGTTGCTTCCGGGGTCCCCACGAATGAGCAGTTCTTC. Protein product: CSVASGVPTNEQFF.

This clonotype occurred a few times. V is TRBV11-2 and J is TRBJ2-1; 10 bases are shared with TRBD1. The J segment lost 8 bases and the V segment lost 4 bases, leaving 14 bases of the junction unmatched. Germline loops: CDR1 SGHAT, CDR2 FQNNGV. The length of the CDR3 is 17 residues. The CDR3 sequence: CASSSTGTGDVMDEQFF. The CDR3 bases are TGTGCCAGCAGCTCAACCGGGACAGGGGATGTTATGGATGAGCAGTTCTTC.